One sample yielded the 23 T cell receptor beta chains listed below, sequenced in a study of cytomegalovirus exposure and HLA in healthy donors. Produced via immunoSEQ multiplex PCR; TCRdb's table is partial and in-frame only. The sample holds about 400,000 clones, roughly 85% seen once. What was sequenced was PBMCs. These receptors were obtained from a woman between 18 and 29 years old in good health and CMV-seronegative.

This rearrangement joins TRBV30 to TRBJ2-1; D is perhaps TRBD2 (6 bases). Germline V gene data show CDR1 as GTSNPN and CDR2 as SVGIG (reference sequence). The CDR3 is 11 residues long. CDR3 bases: TGTGCTAGGGGACTTTACAATGAGCAGTTCTTC. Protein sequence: CARGLYNEQFF.

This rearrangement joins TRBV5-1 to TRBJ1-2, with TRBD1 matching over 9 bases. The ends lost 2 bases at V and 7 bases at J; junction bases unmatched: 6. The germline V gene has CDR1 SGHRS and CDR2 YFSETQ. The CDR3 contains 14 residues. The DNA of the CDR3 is TGCGCCAGCAGCTTTAACACAGGGGGCACTGGCTACACCTTC. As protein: CASSFNTGGTGYTF.

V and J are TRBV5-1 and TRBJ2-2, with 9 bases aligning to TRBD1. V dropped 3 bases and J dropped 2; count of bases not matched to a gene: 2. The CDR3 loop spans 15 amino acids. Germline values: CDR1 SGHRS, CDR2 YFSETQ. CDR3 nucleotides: TGCGCCAGCAGCTGGGACAGGGCCAACACCGGGGAGCTGTTTTTT. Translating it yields CASSWDRANTGELFF.

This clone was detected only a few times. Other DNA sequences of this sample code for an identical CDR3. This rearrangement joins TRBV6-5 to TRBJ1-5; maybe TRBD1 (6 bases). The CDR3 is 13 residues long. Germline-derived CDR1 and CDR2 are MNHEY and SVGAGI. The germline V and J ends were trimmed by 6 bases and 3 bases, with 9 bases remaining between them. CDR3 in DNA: TGTGCCAGCAGAGGACAGATCAATCAGCCCCAGCATTTT. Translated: CASRGQINQPQHF.

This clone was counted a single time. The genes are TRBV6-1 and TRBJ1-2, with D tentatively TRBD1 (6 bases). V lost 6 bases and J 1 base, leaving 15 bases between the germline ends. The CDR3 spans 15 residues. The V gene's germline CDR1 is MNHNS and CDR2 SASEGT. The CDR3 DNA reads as TGTGCCAGCAGCCCACAGGGTGGAATTAACTATGGCTACACCTTC. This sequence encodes CASSPQGGINYGYTF.

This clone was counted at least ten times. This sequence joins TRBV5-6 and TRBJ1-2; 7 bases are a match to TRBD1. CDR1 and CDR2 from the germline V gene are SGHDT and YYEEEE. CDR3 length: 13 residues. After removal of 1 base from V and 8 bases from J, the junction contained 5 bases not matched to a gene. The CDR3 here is CASSLWQGEGYTF. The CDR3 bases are TGTGCCAGCAGCTTGTGGCAGGGGGAAGGCTACACCTTC.

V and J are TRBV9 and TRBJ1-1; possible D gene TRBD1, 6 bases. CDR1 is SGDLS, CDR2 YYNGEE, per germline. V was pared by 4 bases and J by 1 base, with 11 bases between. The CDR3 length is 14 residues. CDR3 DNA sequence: TGTGCCAGCAGCCAAGGGACATCGAACACTGAAGCTTTCTTT. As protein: CASSQGTSNTEAFF.

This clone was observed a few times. The CDR3 bases are TGTGCCAGCAGTGCGACAGAGAGTGAAAAACTGTTTTTT. Amino acids: CASSATESEKLFF. The chain combines TRBV2 with TRBJ1-4; possibly TRBD1 for D (5 bases). V dropped 4 bases and J dropped 7 bases, with 10 bases sitting between them. Looked up from germline, CDR1 is SNHLY and CDR2 is FYNNEI. This CDR3 region has 13 residues.

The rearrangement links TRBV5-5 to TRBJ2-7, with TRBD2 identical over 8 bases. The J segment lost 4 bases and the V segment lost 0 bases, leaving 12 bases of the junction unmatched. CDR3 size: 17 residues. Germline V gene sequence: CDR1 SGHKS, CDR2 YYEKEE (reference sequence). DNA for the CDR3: TGTGCCAGCAGCTTGGATACCCGCGGCGGGGGGCGGTACGAGCAGTACTTC. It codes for CASSLDTRGGGRYEQYF.

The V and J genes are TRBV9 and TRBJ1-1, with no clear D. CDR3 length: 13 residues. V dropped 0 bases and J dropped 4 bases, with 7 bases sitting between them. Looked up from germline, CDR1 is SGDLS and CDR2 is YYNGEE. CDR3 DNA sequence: TGTGCCAGCAGCGTAGGAGGGAGCACTGAAGCTTTCTTT. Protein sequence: CASSVGGSTEAFF.

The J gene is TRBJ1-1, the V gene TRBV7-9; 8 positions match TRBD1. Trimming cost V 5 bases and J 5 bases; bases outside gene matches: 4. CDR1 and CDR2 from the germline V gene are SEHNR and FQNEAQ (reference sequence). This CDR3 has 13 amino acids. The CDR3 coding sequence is TGTGCCAGCAGCAGGACAGGGCAGACTGAAGCTTTCTTT. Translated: CASSRTGQTEAFF.

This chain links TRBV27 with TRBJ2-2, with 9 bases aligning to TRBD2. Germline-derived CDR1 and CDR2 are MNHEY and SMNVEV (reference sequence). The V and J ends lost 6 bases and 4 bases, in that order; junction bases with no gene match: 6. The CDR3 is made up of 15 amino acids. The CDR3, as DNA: TGTGCCAGCAGCCGCGCGGGGGGGTTCACCGGGGAGCTGTTTTTT. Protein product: CASSRAGGFTGELFF.

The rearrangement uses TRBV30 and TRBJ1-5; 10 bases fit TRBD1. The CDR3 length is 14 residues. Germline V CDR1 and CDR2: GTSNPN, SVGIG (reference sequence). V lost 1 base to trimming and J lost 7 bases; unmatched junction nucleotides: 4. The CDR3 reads CAWSGTGGMQPQHF. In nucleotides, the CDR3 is TGTGCCTGGAGTGGGACAGGGGGGATGCAGCCCCAGCATTTT. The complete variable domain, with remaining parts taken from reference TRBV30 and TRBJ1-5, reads SQTIHQWPATLVQPVGSPLSLECTVEGTSNPNLYWYRQAAGRGLQLLFYSVGIGQISSEVPQNLSASRPQDRQFILSSKKLLLSDSGFYLCAWSGTGGMQPQHFGDGTRLSIL.

The CDR3 DNA reads as TGTGCCTGGGGACTCCAAGATACGCAGTATTTT. This translates into CAWGLQDTQYF. J is TRBJ2-3 and V is TRBV30; tentative D call: TRBD2 (5 bases). CDR3 length: 11 residues. CDR1 and CDR2 from the germline V gene are GTSNPN and SVGIG (reference sequence). V lost 5 bases and J lost 5, with 8 bases in between.

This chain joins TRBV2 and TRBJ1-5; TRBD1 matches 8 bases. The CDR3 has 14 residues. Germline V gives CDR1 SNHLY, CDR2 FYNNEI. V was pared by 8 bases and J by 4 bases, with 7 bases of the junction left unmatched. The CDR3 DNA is TGTGCCAGCGACCGGGACAGGAGGAATCAGCCCCAGCATTTT. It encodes CASDRDRRNQPQHF. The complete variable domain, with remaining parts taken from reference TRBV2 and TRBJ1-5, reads EPEVTQTPSHQVTQMGQEVILRCVPISNHLYFYWYRQILGQKVEFLVSFYNNEISEKSEIFDDQFSVERPDGSNFTLKIRSTKLEDSAMYFCASDRDRRNQPQHFGDGTRLSIL.

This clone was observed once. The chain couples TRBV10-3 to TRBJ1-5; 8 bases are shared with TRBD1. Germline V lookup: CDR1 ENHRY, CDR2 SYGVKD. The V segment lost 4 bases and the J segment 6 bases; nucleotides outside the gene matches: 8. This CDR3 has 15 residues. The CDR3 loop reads CAISVDREYGQPQHF. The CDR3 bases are TGTGCCATCAGTGTGGACAGGGAATATGGTCAGCCCCAGCATTTT.

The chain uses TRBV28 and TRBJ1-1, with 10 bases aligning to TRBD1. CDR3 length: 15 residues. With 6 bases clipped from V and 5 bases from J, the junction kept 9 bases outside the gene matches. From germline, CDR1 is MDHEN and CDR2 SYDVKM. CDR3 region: CASRNGDRGATEAFF. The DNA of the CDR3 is TGTGCCAGCAGAAATGGGGACAGGGGAGCGACTGAAGCTTTCTTT.

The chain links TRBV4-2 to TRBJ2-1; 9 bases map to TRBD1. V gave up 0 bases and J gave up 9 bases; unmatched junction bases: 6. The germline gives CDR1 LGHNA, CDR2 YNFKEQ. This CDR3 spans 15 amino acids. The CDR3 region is CASSQDGQGSGEQFF. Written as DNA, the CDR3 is TGTGCCAGCAGCCAAGACGGACAGGGGTCAGGTGAGCAGTTCTTC.

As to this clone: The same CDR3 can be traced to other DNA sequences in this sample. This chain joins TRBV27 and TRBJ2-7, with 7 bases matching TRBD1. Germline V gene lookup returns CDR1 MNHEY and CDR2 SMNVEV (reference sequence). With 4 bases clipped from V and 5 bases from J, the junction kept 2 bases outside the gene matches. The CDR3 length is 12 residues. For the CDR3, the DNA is TGTGCCAGCAGTTCGACAGGGAACGAGCAGTACTTC. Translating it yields CASSSTGNEQYF.

The chain's CDR3 is CASIPQGAVNTEAFF. The CDR3 nucleotides are TGTGCCAGCATCCCCCAGGGGGCGGTGAACACTGAAGCTTTCTTT. The V and J genes are TRBV27 and TRBJ1-1; TRBD1 matches 8 bases. The CDR3 is made up of 15 amino acids. V gave up 7 bases and J gave up 0 bases; unmatched junction bases: 7. Per the germline V gene, CDR1 is MNHEY and CDR2 is SMNVEV (reference sequence).

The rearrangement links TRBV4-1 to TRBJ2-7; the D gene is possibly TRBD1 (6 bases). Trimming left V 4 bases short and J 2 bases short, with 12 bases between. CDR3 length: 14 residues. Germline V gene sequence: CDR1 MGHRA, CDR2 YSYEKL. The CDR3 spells CASSPRTVTYEQYF. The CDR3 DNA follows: TGCGCCAGCAGCCCGCGGACAGTGACCTACGAGCAGTACTTC.

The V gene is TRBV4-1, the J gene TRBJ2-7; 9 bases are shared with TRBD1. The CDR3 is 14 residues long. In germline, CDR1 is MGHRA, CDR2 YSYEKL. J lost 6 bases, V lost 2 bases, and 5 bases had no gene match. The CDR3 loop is CASSQFTGGAEQYF. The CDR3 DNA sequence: TGCGCCAGCAGCCAATTCACAGGGGGCGCCGAGCAGTACTTC.

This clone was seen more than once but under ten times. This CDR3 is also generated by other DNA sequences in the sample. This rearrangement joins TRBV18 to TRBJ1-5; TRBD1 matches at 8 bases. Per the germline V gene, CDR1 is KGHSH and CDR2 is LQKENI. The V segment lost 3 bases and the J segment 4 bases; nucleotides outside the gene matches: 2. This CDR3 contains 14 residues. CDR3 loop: CASSPRQGNQPQHF. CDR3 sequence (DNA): TGTGCCAGCTCACCGCGACAGGGGAATCAGCCCCAGCATTTT.